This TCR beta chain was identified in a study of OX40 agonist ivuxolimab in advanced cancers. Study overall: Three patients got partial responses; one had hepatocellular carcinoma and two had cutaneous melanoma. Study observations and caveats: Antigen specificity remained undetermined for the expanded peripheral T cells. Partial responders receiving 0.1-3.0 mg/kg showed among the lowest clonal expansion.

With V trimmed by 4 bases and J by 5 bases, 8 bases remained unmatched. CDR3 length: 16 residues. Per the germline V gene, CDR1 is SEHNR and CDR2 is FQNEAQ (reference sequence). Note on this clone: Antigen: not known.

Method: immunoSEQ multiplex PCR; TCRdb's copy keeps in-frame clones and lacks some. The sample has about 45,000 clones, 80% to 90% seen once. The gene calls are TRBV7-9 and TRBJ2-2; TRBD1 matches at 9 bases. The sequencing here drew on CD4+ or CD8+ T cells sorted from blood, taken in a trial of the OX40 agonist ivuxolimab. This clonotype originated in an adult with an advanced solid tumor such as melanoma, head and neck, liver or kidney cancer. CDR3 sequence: CASSYGTGLGTGELFF. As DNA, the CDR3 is TGTGCCAGCAGCTATGGGACAGGGCTGGGGACCGGGGAGCTGTTTTTT. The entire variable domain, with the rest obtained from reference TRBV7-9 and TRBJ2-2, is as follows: DTGVSQNPRHKITKRGQNVTFRCDPISEHNRLYWYRQTLGQGPEFLTYFQNEAQLEKSRLLSDRFSAERPKGSFSTLEIQRTEQGDSAMYLCASSYGTGLGTGELFFGEGSRLTVL.